The TCR beta chain under discussion was sequenced for a study of T cell responses to AZD1222 COVID-19 vaccine. Whole-study results and caveats: The donor group comprised mostly white British people and more females; the analysis possibly underestimated clonal diversity. Close to half of all spike-specific TCRs reportedly target regions of the variants that are unmutated. Vaccine-associated CD4 TCRs spanned spike, dominant at 160-218 and 743-854.

This clone showed up just once. Its antigen is undetermined. Produced via immunoSEQ multiplex PCR; TCRdb's table is partial and in-frame only. Among approximately 18,000 clones, about three quarters were seen once, and the ten largest hold about 14%. Germline CDR1 SGHNT, CDR2 YYREEE (reference sequence). This CDR3 contains 13 residues. V was pared by 0 bases and J by 7 bases, with 10 bases between. The sequence was collected from an adult who received the AZD1222 COVID-19 vaccine. The starting material was peripheral blood, obtained 28 days after the second AZD1222 dose. J is TRBJ1-2 and V is TRBV5-4; a possible D gene is TRBD1 (5 bases). DNA of the CDR3: TGTGCCAGCAGCTTGGTGCAGGGCGGTGGCTACACCTTC. Its translation: CASSLVQGGGYTF.